The 25 T cell receptor beta chains presented below share a single source sample, sequenced in a study of blood T cell repertoires in COVID-19. The protocol was immunoSEQ multiplex PCR, while the TCRdb copy is restricted to in-frame clones and leaves out a portion. Of 400,000 to 450,000 clones in the sample, 89% were seen once. The sample taken for sequencing was peripheral blood. The receptors were sampled from a woman in her forties with COVID-19, enrolled during active disease.

The chain has TRBV11-2 and TRBJ2-7, with 7 bases identical to TRBD2. CDR3 length equals 14 residues. Losses at the gene ends were 5 bases for V and 4 bases for J; bases not matched to a gene: 8. Germline assignment: CDR1 SGHAT and CDR2 FQNNGV. The CDR3 loop reads CASSPAGLGYEQYF. CDR3 sequence (DNA): TGTGCCAGCAGCCCAGCGGGATTAGGATACGAGCAGTACTTC.

This clone was observed a few times. This chain uses TRBV2 with TRBJ1-5; 7 positions agree with TRBD1. The CDR3 length is 14 residues. The V segment lost 6 bases and the J segment 6 bases; nucleotides outside the gene matches: 8. Germline V gene data show CDR1 as SNHLY and CDR2 as FYNNEI. Here the CDR3 DNA reads TGTGCCAGCAGCCCTAGAGGGGGCGTTCAGCCCCAGCATTTT. Its protein is CASSPRGGVQPQHF. Complete variable domain (other parts from reference TRBV2 and TRBJ1-5): EPEVTQTPSHQVTQMGQEVILRCVPISNHLYFYWYRQILGQKVEFLVSFYNNEISEKSEIFDDQFSVERPDGSNFTLKIRSTKLEDSAMYFCASSPRGGVQPQHFGDGTRLSIL.

The V gene is TRBV18, the J gene TRBJ2-3, with 7 bases that match TRBD1. Germline lookup yields CDR1 KGHSH and CDR2 LQKENI. The CDR3 contains 14 residues. V dropped 8 bases and J dropped 0; count of bases not matched to a gene: 5. CDR3 in DNA: TGTGCCAGCCAGTCGACAGGGAGCACAGATACGCAGTATTTT. This gives the protein CASQSTGSTDTQYF.

The chain couples TRBV14 to TRBJ2-7, with a weak D call TRBD1 (6 bases). Germline V gene lookup returns CDR1 SGHDN and CDR2 FVKESK. The CDR3 sequence is 13 residues long. Between the trimmed V and J ends, which lost 4 bases and 3 bases, there was a span of 10 bases. The CDR3 reads CASSPGQVYEQYF. The CDR3, as DNA: TGTGCCAGCAGCCCGGGACAAGTCTACGAGCAGTACTTC.

As regards this clone: A junction end diverges from the germline sequence, so it may reflect a read error. Other DNA sequences of this sample code for an identical CDR3. The genes are TRBV7-7 and TRBJ1-1; perhaps TRBD1 as D (5 bases). Looked up from germline, CDR1 is SSHAT and CDR2 is FNYEAQ (reference sequence). The CDR3 has 13 residues. CDR3 sequence: CASSRDRNTEAFF. CDR3 nucleotides: TGTGCTAGCAGCCGCGACAGAAACACTGAAGCTTTCTTT.

The chain uses TRBV18 and TRBJ1-1; D is undetermined. This CDR3 region has 16 residues. Germline CDR1 and CDR2: KGHSH and LQKENI. The V end was cut by 2 bases, the J end by 0 bases, with 13 bases between. The CDR3 here is CASSPVISVMNTEAFF. The CDR3 DNA sequence: TGTGCCAGCTCACCAGTCATTTCAGTCATGAACACTGAAGCTTTCTTT.

The chain joins TRBV12-3 or TRBV12-4 to TRBJ1-4; 7 bases map to TRBD1. The CDR3 totals 13 residues. Unmatched junction bases numbered 8, after V lost 6 bases and J lost 10 bases. The CDR3: CASRLTGIRKLFF. CDR3 nucleotides: TGTGCCAGCAGACTGACAGGGATTAGAAAACTGTTTTTT.

The rearrangement uses TRBV5-5 and TRBJ1-4; TRBD1 matches at 10 bases. The germline V gene has CDR1 SGHKS and CDR2 YYEKEE (reference sequence). This CDR3 comprises 17 residues. J gave up 8 bases and V 2 bases, and 12 bases lay outside the gene matches. In nucleotides, the CDR3 is TGTGCCAGCAGCTTTATCCCGGGACAGGGGTGGGGCGAAAAACTGTTTTTT. Translating it yields CASSFIPGQGWGEKLFF.

This rearrangement joins TRBV7-9 to TRBJ2-2; possibly TRBD2 for D (5 bases). V was shortened by 3 bases and J by 8 bases, with 13 bases between the two germline ends. CDR3 size: 14 residues. Looked up from germline, CDR1 is SEHNR and CDR2 is FQNEAQ (reference sequence). This CDR3 reads CASSFPVPGGELFF. DNA for the CDR3: TGTGCCAGCAGCTTCCCCGTTCCGGGAGGGGAGCTGTTTTTT.

Notes on this clone: Additional DNA sequences in this sample encode the identical CDR3. This chain links TRBV19 with TRBJ1-5, with D unclear. Trimming removed 3 bases at V and 7 bases at J, with 10 bases between. Germline assignment: CDR1 LNHDA and CDR2 SQIVND (reference sequence). The CDR3 runs 13 residues. CDR3 bases: TGTGCCAGTAGTATCGGAGGAGGCCAGCCCCAGCATTTT. It translates to CASSIGGGQPQHF.

Written as DNA, the CDR3 is TGTGCCAGCAGGCTTGACGGAGGCTCCTACGAGCAGTACTTC. The encoded protein is CASRLDGGSYEQYF. This chain connects TRBV6-5 to TRBJ2-7; weak D call: TRBD2 (5 bases). The V end lost 6 bases, the J end lost 0 bases, and 12 bases lay between the germline ends. Germline CDR1 is MNHEY and CDR2 is SVGAGI. CDR3 length equals 14 residues.

This clone was seen only a few times. V gene TRBV2 combines with J gene TRBJ1-6, with D possibly being TRBD1 (6 bases). V was shortened by 7 bases and J by 1 base, with 11 bases between the two germline ends. CDR1 is SNHLY, CDR2 FYNNEI, per germline. The CDR3 runs 15 residues. CDR3 loop: CASIGRGSYNSPLHF. Written as DNA, the CDR3 is TGTGCCAGCATTGGTAGGGGGTCCTATAATTCACCCCTCCACTTT. Drawing the rest from reference TRBV2 and TRBJ1-6, the complete variable domain is EPEVTQTPSHQVTQMGQEVILRCVPISNHLYFYWYRQILGQKVEFLVSFYNNEISEKSEIFDDQFSVERPDGSNFTLKIRSTKLEDSAMYFCASIGRGSYNSPLHFGNGTRLTVT.

V is TRBV2 and J is TRBJ2-1; D remains ambiguous. Germline CDR1 reads SNHLY; CDR2 reads FYNNEI. The CDR3 is 13 residues long. Trimming took 2 bases from V and 4 from J, leaving 6 bases between them. The CDR3 here is CASSENNYNEQFF. The CDR3, as DNA: TGTGCCAGCAGTGAAAATAATTACAATGAGCAGTTCTTC.

This clone showed up just a few times. This chain connects TRBV7-2 to TRBJ2-2; 9 nucleotides agree with TRBD1. The CDR3 totals 16 residues. After removal of 2 bases from V and 2 bases from J, the junction contained 3 bases not matched to a gene. CDR1 is SGHTA and CDR2 is FQGNSA in the germline V gene. The CDR3: CASSLTGGFNTGELFF. CDR3 bases: TGTGCCAGCAGCTTAACAGGGGGCTTTAACACCGGGGAGCTGTTTTTT.

The V gene is TRBV2, the J gene TRBJ1-6; D is possibly TRBD1 (6 bases). The CDR3 is 14 residues long. Germline V gene lookup returns CDR1 SNHLY and CDR2 FYNNEI. V shed 3 bases and J shed 7 bases, with 10 bases lying between them. The DNA of the CDR3 is TGTGCCAGCAGTGAGTGGGGGCTCAATTCACCCCTCCACTTT. Protein: CASSEWGLNSPLHF.

The chain joins TRBV28 to TRBJ1-1; TRBD1 matches 11 bases. CDR3 size: 13 residues. CDR1 MDHEN and CDR2 SYDVKM come from the germline V gene. J was trimmed by 6 bases and V by 3 bases; bases with no gene match: 0. CDR3 protein: CASSLGQGAEAFF. CDR3 DNA: TGTGCCAGCAGTTTGGGACAGGGGGCTGAAGCTTTCTTT.

The rearrangement joins TRBV6-5 to TRBJ1-2, with D perhaps TRBD1 (5 bases). Germline V gene data show CDR1 as MNHEY and CDR2 as SVGAGI. V dropped 8 bases and J dropped 2 bases, with 18 bases sitting between them. There are 15 residues in the CDR3. The CDR3 reads CASLTVAGRNYGYTF. The CDR3, as DNA: TGTGCCAGCCTCACGGTGGCAGGGAGGAACTATGGCTACACCTTC.

This clone came up many times. J is TRBJ2-1 and V is TRBV7-6, with a possible D match to TRBD1 (5 bases). V was pared by 2 bases and J by 6 bases, with 14 bases between. Germline V gives CDR1 SGHVS, CDR2 FNYEAQ. This CDR3 has 15 residues. The CDR3 DNA sequence: TGTGCCAGCAGCTTACAGGGTTCGGGCTTCAATGAGCAGTTCTTC. This encodes CASSLQGSGFNEQFF.

The chain carries TRBV7-2 and TRBJ1-2, with a weak D call TRBD1 (5 bases). Germline-derived CDR1 and CDR2 are SGHTA and FQGNSA. CDR3 size: 15 residues. V was pared by 1 base and J by 6 bases, with 15 bases between. CDR3 coding DNA: TGTGCCAGCAGCTTAGGTAACACAGGTGCAGATGGCTACACCTTC. Translating it yields CASSLGNTGADGYTF.

CDR3 nucleotide sequence: TGTGCCAGCAGTTATTTGAGGGGGAGCTCCTACAATGAGCAGTTCTTC. Its protein product is CASSYLRGSSYNEQFF. The V and J genes are TRBV6-5 and TRBJ2-1, with TRBD1 as a possible D gene (6 bases). With 3 bases removed from V and 0 bases from J, the gap between germline ends came to 12 bases. CDR3 size: 16 residues. The V gene's germline CDR1 is MNHEY and CDR2 SVGAGI.

In its sample, this clone was seen a few times. The chain uses TRBV28 and TRBJ2-1; unclear D gene. V was pared by 6 bases and J by 7 bases, with 16 bases between. This CDR3 is built from 14 residues. Germline V gene lookup returns CDR1 MDHEN and CDR2 SYDVKM. DNA for the CDR3: TGTGCCAGCAGGGTGGCAGGATCGGCGAATGAGCAGTTCTTC. Protein product: CASRVAGSANEQFF. The whole variable domain, remainder taken from reference TRBV28 and TRBJ2-1, is DVKVTQSSRYLVKRTGEKVFLECVQDMDHENMFWYRQDPGLGLRLIYFSYDVKMKEKGDIPEGYSVSREKKERFSLILESASTNQTSMYLCASRVAGSANEQFFGPGTRLTVL.

The rearrangement uses TRBV19 and TRBJ1-5; possibly TRBD1 for D (5 bases). CDR1 is LNHDA and CDR2 is SQIVND in the germline V gene (reference sequence). The germline V and J ends were trimmed by 2 bases and 0 bases, with 14 bases remaining between them. The CDR3 is 17 residues long. CDR3 sequence: CASSIRQGGLSNQPQHF. In DNA form, the CDR3 reads TGTGCCAGTAGTATACGTCAGGGAGGACTTAGCAATCAGCCCCAGCATTTT.

This clone was seen once. The J gene is TRBJ2-1, the V gene TRBV29-1; 11 bases fit TRBD2. This CDR3 comprises 17 residues. V lost 6 bases to trimming and J lost 4 bases; unmatched junction nucleotides: 14. Germline-derived CDR1 and CDR2 are SQVTM and ANQGSEA. DNA for the CDR3: TGCAGCGTCCCGGGACTAGCGGTACCTGGGGCTTACAATGAGCAGTTCTTC. Encoded protein: CSVPGLAVPGAYNEQFF.

The J gene is TRBJ2-5, the V gene TRBV7-3; a possible D gene is TRBD1 (5 bases). This CDR3 is 13 amino acids long. V was cut by 5 bases and J by 6 bases, with 13 bases left in between. CDR1 SGHTA and CDR2 FQGTGA come from the germline V gene. CDR3 DNA sequence: TGTGCCAGCAGCCAGATACCAGGGCAGACCCAGTACTTC. Encoded protein: CASSQIPGQTQYF.

The chain links TRBV18 to TRBJ2-2, with unresolved D. The CDR3 runs to 15 residues. The V gene's germline CDR1 is KGHSH and CDR2 LQKENI. Deletions cut 8 bases from V and 4 bases from J, with 17 bases between. CDR3 sequence reads: CASRPLTVPTGELFF. As DNA, the CDR3 is TGTGCCAGCCGCCCTCTTACGGTACCCACCGGGGAGCTGTTTTTT.